Presented here are 10 T cell receptor beta chains from one specimen sequenced in a study of STAT5B mutations in CD4+ large granular lymphocyte leukemia. Sequenced by immunoSEQ multiplex PCR; TCRdb stores in-frame clones only, minus some. The repertoire holds more than 25,000 clones, with around 78% as singletons. The sample taken for sequencing was CD4+ T cells from blood buffy coats. These receptors were taken from a human donor in good health.

Of note for this clone: The sample contains more than one DNA sequence encoding this CDR3. The J gene is TRBJ2-7, the V gene TRBV7-9; 7 bases align to TRBD1. This CDR3 has 12 amino acids. Germline V gives CDR1 SEHNR, CDR2 FQNEAQ (reference sequence). The V and J ends lost 5 bases and 4 bases, in that order; junction bases with no gene match: 2. The CDR3 bases are TGTGCCAGCAGCCCGACAGGGTACGAGCAGTACTTC. Encoded protein: CASSPTGYEQYF.

This chain uses TRBV11-1 with TRBJ2-5; 13 bases fit TRBD2. Germline V gene lookup returns CDR1 SGHAT and CDR2 FQDESV (reference sequence). Trimming at V came to 5 bases and at J to 5 bases, leaving 14 bases not matched to a gene. CDR3 length: 18 residues. CDR3 nucleotide sequence: TGTGCCAGCAGCCTCTCCAGAGGACTAGCGGGAGTGGTGGAGACCCAGTACTTC. Protein sequence: CASSLSRGLAGVVETQYF.

In nucleotides, the CDR3 is TGTGCCAGCTCACCATGGCGAGACGTGGAGGATGAGCAGTTCTTC. This encodes CASSPWRDVEDEQFF. The chain is built from TRBV18 and TRBJ2-1; perhaps TRBD2 as D (5 bases). V lost 2 bases, J lost 8 bases, and 16 bases lay in between. Germline CDR1 is KGHSH and CDR2 is LQKENI. The CDR3 has 15 residues.

This sequence joins TRBV5-6 and TRBJ2-1; 9 nucleotides agree with TRBD1. Losses at the gene ends were 6 bases for V and 1 base for J; bases not matched to a gene: 5. CDR3 length: 15 residues. The germline CDR1 and CDR2 sequences are SGHDT and YYEEEE. CDR3 bases: TGTGCCAGCAACAGGGGGCGAAGTTCCTACAATGAGCAGTTCTTC. Translating gives CASNRGRSSYNEQFF. Full variable domain (rest looked up from reference TRBV5-6 and TRBJ2-1): DAGVTQSPTHLIKTRGQQVTLRCSPKSGHDTVSWYQQALGQGPQFIFQYYEEEERQRGNFPDRFSGHQFPNYSSELNVNALLLGDSALYLCASNRGRSSYNEQFFGPGTRLTVL.

The table lists this clone with a few counts. V is TRBV7-6 and J is TRBJ2-2; D is unclear. This CDR3 has 12 amino acids. V was pared by 3 bases and J by 5 bases, with 4 bases between. The germline V gene has CDR1 SGHVS and CDR2 FNYEAQ. CDR3 sequence: CASSLGTGELFF. The CDR3, as DNA: TGTGCCAGCAGCTTGGGGACCGGGGAGCTGTTTTTT.

The chain couples TRBV28 to TRBJ1-2, with D possibly matching TRBD1 (5 bases). Trimming shortened V by 6 bases and J by 4 bases, and 15 bases separated the two germline ends. Germline V lookup: CDR1 MDHEN, CDR2 SYDVKM. This CDR3 is built from 14 residues. This chain's CDR3 is CASSWGNSVYGYTF. The CDR3 DNA is TGTGCCAGCAGCTGGGGGAACAGTGTCTATGGCTACACCTTC.

This chain links TRBV7-2 with TRBJ2-7; 7 nucleotides match TRBD1. The CDR3 has 14 amino acids. V lost 3 bases to trimming and J lost 5 bases; unmatched junction nucleotides: 7. CDR1 and CDR2 (germline): SGHTA, FQGNSA. The CDR3 sequence: CASSFYGTVNEQYF. CDR3 nucleotide sequence: TGTGCCAGCAGCTTCTATGGGACAGTTAACGAGCAGTACTTC. Supplemented by reference TRBV7-2 and TRBJ2-7, the full variable domain reads GAGVSQSPSNKVTEKGKDVELRCDPISGHTALYWYRQSLGQGLEFLIYFQGNSAPDKSGLPSDRFSAERTGGSVSTLTIQRTQQEDSAVYLCASSFYGTVNEQYFGPGTRLTVT.

This clone appeared a few times. The gene calls are TRBV7-9 and TRBJ2-7; possible D gene TRBD2, 6 bases. Per the germline V gene, CDR1 is SEHNR and CDR2 is FQNEAQ (reference sequence). CDR3 length equals 14 residues. Trimming cost V 5 bases and J 0 bases, with 11 bases left between them. CDR3: CASSPEGLSYEQYF. In DNA form, the CDR3 reads TGTGCCAGCAGCCCCGAGGGACTCTCCTACGAGCAGTACTTC. Full variable domain (outside the CDR3, taken from reference TRBV7-9 and TRBJ2-7): DTGVSQNPRHKITKRGQNVTFRCDPISEHNRLYWYRQTLGQGPEFLTYFQNEAQLEKSRLLSDRFSAERPKGSFSTLEIQRTEQGDSAMYLCASSPEGLSYEQYFGPGTRLTVT.

The gene calls are TRBV27 and TRBJ2-1, with 8 bases identical to TRBD2. Germline V lookup: CDR1 MNHEY, CDR2 SMNVEV (reference sequence). Trimming removed 5 bases from V and 7 bases from J; junction bases left unmatched: 13. This CDR3 has 16 amino acids. Written as DNA, the CDR3 is TGTGCCAGCAGTCTCGGTGGTAGCGGGACCACGAATGAGCAGTTCTTC. It translates to CASSLGGSGTTNEQFF.

This clone was seen only once. The chain combines TRBV7-2 with TRBJ1-6; no definite D call. Germline CDR1 reads SGHTA; CDR2 reads FQGNSA. V was trimmed by 4 bases and J by 8 bases, leaving 3 bases between them. The CDR3 loop spans 11 amino acids. CDR3 DNA: TGTGCCAGCAGCTCCGATTCACCCCTCCACTTT. This encodes CASSSDSPLHF.